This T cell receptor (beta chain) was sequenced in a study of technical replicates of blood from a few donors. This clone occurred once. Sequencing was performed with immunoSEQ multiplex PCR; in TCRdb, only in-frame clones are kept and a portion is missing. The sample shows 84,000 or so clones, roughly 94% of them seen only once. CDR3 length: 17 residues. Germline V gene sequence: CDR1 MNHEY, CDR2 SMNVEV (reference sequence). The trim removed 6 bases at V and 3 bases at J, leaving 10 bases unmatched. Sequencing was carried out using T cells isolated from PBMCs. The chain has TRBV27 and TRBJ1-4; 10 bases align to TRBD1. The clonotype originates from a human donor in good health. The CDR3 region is CASSQTGQGLPNEKLFF. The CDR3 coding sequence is TGTGCCAGCAGCCAAACGGGACAGGGGTTACCTAATGAAAAACTGTTTTTT.